Following are 14 T cell receptor beta chains from one sample sequenced in a study of identical twins (dated by TCRdb to 2016 to 2017). The method was 5' RACE. TCRdb records Illumina HiSeq 2000 as the sequencer. TCRdb trimmed public reads at Q25 via fastp, called clones via MiXCR and kept in-frame beta chains. Entries are consolidated by CDR3 protein sequence, retaining the most common genes and DNA. A total of approximately 1.8 million distinct CDR3 sequences appear in this sample, around 29% of them only once. The top ten clones comprise approximately 0.29% of the sample. The material sequenced was cord blood. These TCRs come from a newborn girl in good health.

Concerning this clonotype itself: One end of the junction fails to match germline, which may point to a read error. The chain combines TRBV6-6 with TRBJ1-2, with TRBD1 matching 12 bases. Germline V lookup: CDR1 MNHNY, CDR2 SVGAGI (reference sequence). The CDR3 is made up of 16 amino acids. This chain's CDR3 is CASSPGGTGGLNGYIF. The CDR3, as DNA: TGTGCCAGCAGCCCCGGCGGGACAGGGGGCCTTAATGGCTACATCTTC.

This clonotype turned up a few times. This chain uses TRBV29-1 with TRBJ2-5; D uncertain. The CDR3 runs to 10 residues. Trimming left V 5 bases short and J 3 bases short, with 4 bases between. Looked up from germline, CDR1 is SQVTM and CDR2 is ANQGSEA. The CDR3 bases are TGCAGCGTTTTCAAAGAGACCCAGTACTTC. Amino acid sequence: CSVFKETQYF.

The rearrangement uses TRBV30 and TRBJ1-4, with 8 bases aligning to TRBD1. The germline gives CDR1 GTSNPN, CDR2 SVGIG (reference sequence). This CDR3 spans 16 amino acids. The ends lost 1 base at V and 3 bases at J; junction bases unmatched: 7. CDR3 sequence: CAWSAEGQGANEKLFF. The DNA for the CDR3 is TGTGCCTGGAGTGCAGAAGGACAGGGAGCTAATGAAAAACTGTTTTTT.

The rearrangement uses TRBV12-3 or TRBV12-4 and TRBJ2-3; 8 bases agree with TRBD2. After removal of 6 bases from V and 0 bases from J, the junction contained 14 bases not matched to a gene. The CDR3 consists of 18 residues. CDR3 in amino acids: CASSRPGTSGGSTDTQYF. In nucleotides, the CDR3 is TGTGCCAGCAGCCGGCCGGGTACTAGCGGAGGAAGCACAGATACGCAGTATTTT.

The chain has TRBV6-1 and TRBJ1-5; tentatively, D is TRBD1 (5 bases). This CDR3 spans 18 amino acids. Germline V lookup: CDR1 MNHNS, CDR2 SASEGT. Trimming took 5 bases from V and 3 from J, leaving 23 bases between them. The CDR3 protein is CASSKPRSNRLNNQPQHF. CDR3 nucleotides: TGTGCCAGCAGTAAACCTCGGAGCAACAGGCTCAACAATCAGCCCCAGCATTTT.

V is TRBV27 and J is TRBJ2-7; the D gene is possibly TRBD2 (5 bases). Germline values: CDR1 MNHEY, CDR2 SMNVEV (reference sequence). V was cut by 8 bases and J by 8 bases, with 13 bases left in between. This CDR3 is built from 11 residues. CDR3 in amino acids: CASGILEKQYF. For the CDR3, the DNA is TGTGCCAGCGGGATACTAGAAAAGCAGTACTTC.

The chain carries TRBV7-9 and TRBJ1-6; maybe TRBD1 (5 bases). The CDR3 covers 20 residues. Trimming shortened V by 2 bases and J by 7 bases, and 27 bases separated the two germline ends. CDR1 is SEHNR and CDR2 is FQNEAQ in the germline V gene (reference sequence). This CDR3 is CASSLRRASGGLLDNSPLHF. Here the CDR3 DNA reads TGTGCCAGCAGCTTAAGACGGGCCAGCGGGGGACTCCTTGACAATTCACCCCTCCACTTT.

The chain couples TRBV10-3 to TRBJ2-7, with 13 nucleotides matching TRBD2. Germline V gives CDR1 ENHRY, CDR2 SYGVKD. The junction had 4 bases not matched to a gene; V was cut back by 11 bases and J by 0 bases. The CDR3 sequence is 14 residues long. In DNA form, the CDR3 reads TGTGCCGTACGACTAGCGGGGGGCTCCTACGAGCAGTACTTC. Its protein product is CAVRLAGGSYEQYF.

This clonotype was counted a few times. This chain connects TRBV6-6 to TRBJ1-2; 8 positions agree with TRBD1. V was pared by 7 bases and J by 7 bases, with 8 bases of the junction left unmatched. This CDR3 is built from 13 residues. Germline V gene lookup returns CDR1 MNHNY and CDR2 SVGAGI (reference sequence). CDR3 bases: TGTGCCAGCACGTCGACAGGGGTTTTTGGCTACACCTTC. This sequence encodes CASTSTGVFGYTF.

The V and J genes are TRBV10-3 and TRBJ1-2, with D perhaps TRBD1 (6 bases). Germline V gene sequence: CDR1 ENHRY, CDR2 SYGVKD. The V and J ends lost 4 bases and 7 bases respectively, with 10 bases between them. The CDR3 extends over 12 amino acids. The CDR3 bases are TGTGCCATCAGTGGCTTCAGGGGTGGCTACACCTTC. Translation gives CAISGFRGGYTF.

The gene calls are TRBV6-2 or TRBV6-3 and TRBJ2-7; tentatively, D is TRBD1 or TRBD2 (6 bases each). There are 16 residues in the CDR3. Germline V gives CDR1 MNHEY, CDR2 SVGEGT. Between the trimmed V and J ends, which lost 2 bases and 7 bases, there was a span of 21 bases. CDR3 bases: TGTGCCAGCAGTTACCCGAGGGGGGACCTCCCGGGGGAGCAGTACTTC. Residues: CASSYPRGDLPGEQYF.

This clonotype was counted a few times. The gene calls are TRBV13 and TRBJ2-4; 7 bases line up with TRBD2. CDR1 and CDR2 from the germline V gene are PRHDT and FYEKMQ (reference sequence). The trim removed 4 bases at V and 13 bases at J, leaving 7 bases unmatched. The CDR3 totals 12 residues. As DNA, the CDR3 is TGTGCCAGCAGCTCGACCGCGGGGGAGCAGTACTTC. The encoded protein is CASSSTAGEQYF.

This clonotype was recorded a few times. DNA for the CDR3: TGCAGTGCTTTACCGCCCGACAGGTTTTACAATGAGCAGTTCTTC. This encodes CSALPPDRFYNEQFF. The chain uses TRBV20-1 and TRBJ2-1; D might be TRBD1 (6 bases). Trimming shortened V by 5 bases and J by 4 bases, and 18 bases separated the two germline ends. From germline, CDR1 is DFQATT and CDR2 SNEGSKA (reference sequence). CDR3 size: 15 residues.

This chain joins TRBV4-1 and TRBJ2-2; 7 bases align to TRBD2. V shed 4 bases, J shed 7 bases, and the junction held 9 bases outside the gene matches. The CDR3 loop spans 15 amino acids. Germline loops: CDR1 MGHRA, CDR2 YSYEKL. CDR3 DNA sequence: TGCGCCAGCAGCCCGAAAAGCGGGATTATCGGGGAGCTGTTTTTT. The encoded protein is CASSPKSGIIGELFF.